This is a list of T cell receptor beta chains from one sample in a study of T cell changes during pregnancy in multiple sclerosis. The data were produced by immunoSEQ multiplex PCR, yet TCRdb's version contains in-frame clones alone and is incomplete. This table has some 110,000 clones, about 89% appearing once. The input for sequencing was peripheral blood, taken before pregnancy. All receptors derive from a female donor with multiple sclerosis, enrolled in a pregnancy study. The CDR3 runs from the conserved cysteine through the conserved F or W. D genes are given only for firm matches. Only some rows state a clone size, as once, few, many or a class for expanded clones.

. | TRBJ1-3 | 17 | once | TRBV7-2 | CASSFFGQQFSGNTIYF | TGTGCCAGCAGCTTTTTTGGACAGCAATTCTCTGGAAACACCATATATTTT
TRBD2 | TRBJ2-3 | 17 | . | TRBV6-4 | CASSDMTSGGAWYTQYF | TGTGCCAGCAGTGACATGACTAGCGGGGGGGCTTGGTATACGCAGTATTTT
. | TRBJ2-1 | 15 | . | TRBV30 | CAWSALGGESGEQFF | TGTGCCTGGAGTGCGCTAGGGGGGGAATCCGGTGAGCAGTTCTTC
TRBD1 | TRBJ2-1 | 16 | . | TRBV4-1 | CASSSHRDRGLNEQFF | TGCGCCAGCAGCTCGCACCGGGACAGGGGGCTCAATGAGCAGTTCTTC
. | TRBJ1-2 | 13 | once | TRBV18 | CASSSRANYGYTF | TGTGCCAGCTCATCGCGGGCTAACTATGGCTACACCTTC
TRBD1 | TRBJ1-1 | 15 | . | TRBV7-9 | CASSHGQGGVTEAFF | TGTGCCAGCAGTCATGGACAGGGAGGTGTCACTGAAGCTTTCTTT
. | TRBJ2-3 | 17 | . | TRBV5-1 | CASSLLGQGQRTDTQYF | TGCGCCAGCAGCTTGCTGGGGCAGGGACAACGCACAGATACGCAGTATTTT
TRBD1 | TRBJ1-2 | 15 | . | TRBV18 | CASSSIRQGGDGYTF | TGTGCCAGCTCATCCATCCGACAGGGAGGAGACGGCTACACCTTC
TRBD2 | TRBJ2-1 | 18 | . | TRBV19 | CASSIERASGIRVNEQFF | TGTGCCAGTAGTATAGAAAGGGCTAGCGGGATAAGGGTCAATGAGCAGTTCTTC
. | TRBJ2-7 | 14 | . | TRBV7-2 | CASSPRGVSHEQYF | TGTGCCAGCAGCCCCAGGGGCGTTAGCCACGAGCAGTACTTC
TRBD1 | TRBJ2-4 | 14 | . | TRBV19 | CASSPGDRQNIQYF | TGTGCCAGTAGTCCGGGGGACAGGCAAAACATTCAGTACTTC
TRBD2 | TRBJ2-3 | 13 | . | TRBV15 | CATSRDLTSGRRF | TGTGCCACCAGCAGAGATCTGACTAGCGGTCGGCGTTTT
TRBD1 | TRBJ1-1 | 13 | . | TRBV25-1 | CASIPGGRTEAFF | TGTGCCAGCATACCAGGGGGGCGGACTGAAGCTTTCTTT
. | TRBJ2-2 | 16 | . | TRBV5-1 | CASSLGLVANTGELFF | TGCGCCAGCAGCTTGGGGCTGGTGGCGAACACCGGGGAGCTGTTTTTT
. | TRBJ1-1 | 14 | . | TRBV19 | CASSMRGGDTEAFF | TGTGCCAGTAGTATGAGGGGGGGGGACACTGAAGCTTTCTTT
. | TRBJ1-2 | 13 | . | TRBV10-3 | CAISESAYYGYTF | TGTGCCATCAGTGAGTCGGCCTACTATGGCTACACCTTC
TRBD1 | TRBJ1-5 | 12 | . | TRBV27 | CASSDRDQPQHF | TGTGCCAGCAGCGACAGGGATCAGCCCCAGCATTTT
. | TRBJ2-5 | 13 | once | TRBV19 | CASSIQASETQYF | TGTGCCAGTAGTATCCAGGCGTCAGAGACCCAGTACTTC
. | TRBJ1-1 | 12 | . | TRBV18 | CASRQQGTEAFF | TGTGCCAGCCGACAGCAAGGCACTGAAGCTTTCTTT
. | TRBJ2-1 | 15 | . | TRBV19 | CASSSMGQPYNEQFF | TGTGCCAGTAGTTCGATGGGCCAACCCTACAATGAGCAGTTCTTC
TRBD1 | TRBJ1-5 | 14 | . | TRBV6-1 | CASSQQGWNQPQHF | TGTGCCAGCAGTCAACAGGGGTGGAATCAGCCCCAGCATTTT
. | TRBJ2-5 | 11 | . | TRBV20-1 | CSARERETQYF | TGCAGTGCTAGGGAGAGGGAGACCCAGTACTTC